The entry that follows covers one TCR beta chain sequence. Its antigen is unknown. Base qualities are not recorded, but no much larger clone differs from it by a single base. The sample is drawn from a study of blood T cell repertoires in COVID-19 (dated by TCRdb to the early 2020s). For context, the study as a whole: Samples from collaborators originated in the United States, Italy and Spain and spanned both the acute and convalescent phases of COVID-19. The material from the prospective study consisted of cDNA or gDNA derived from T cells, B-cell-depleted T cells, or PBMCs. Subjects who had been exposed to COVID-19, were actively infected with it, or had recovered from it provided the deeply sampled blood TCRbeta repertoires that made up the dataset. The repertoires were made available in a free public database intended to serve as a resource for research on the immune response to SARS-CoV-2. Samples came from the ongoing ImmuneRACE study (first 160 participants) plus 1,254 subjects from 6 global collaborators. Sample metadata almost always included a de-identified subject ID, COVID-19 status, age in years and sex. Where available, HLA class I and class II types were obtained from metadata supplied by the sample provider rather than from assay-based typing.

Study-wide findings and limitations: The amount of clinical and demographic metadata varied by source and participant and was provided uncurated.

CDR1 and CDR2 were assigned from the germline V gene as SQVTM and ANQGSEA. From cysteine to phenylalanine, the CDR3 is 14 amino acids long. Only the CDR3 DNA is retained, 42 bases long and in frame from the first base. A distance of 15 bases separates the germline ends of V and J, which lose 5 bases and 5 bases respectively. The collaborating institutions used their own protocols to collect whole blood in K2EDTA tubes. For TCRbeta analysis, collaborator samples were shipped as frozen whole blood, as isolated PBMCs, or as DNA extracted from either sample type. TCRbeta CDR3 regions were amplified from genomic DNA using the immunoSEQ Assay, a bias-controlled multiplex PCR. The authors' pipeline ran thus. The number of nucleated cells in each sample was estimated from the amplification of reference gene primers within the assay. To quantify the absolute abundance of each unique TCRbeta CDR3 rearrangement, sequence reads were collapsed and filtered. For each sample, productive Simpson clonality was calculated as the square root of Simpson's diversity index across productive rearrangements. Imported from immuneACCESS, the table was reduced by TCRdb to in-frame sequences with V and J called. These copies leave out some clones; in studies compared against another copy, an unresolved V gene accounts for under half, and the cause of the remainder is not known. The DNA gave D and trimming, while V, J and clone size come from that table. The sample table lists approximately 110,000 clones, 75% to 90% of them with a count of one. The top ten clones comprise about 13% of the sample.

This sequence originates from a human donor in a cohort sampled during active COVID-19. The sequencing input was peripheral blood. The chain is encoded by TRBV29-1 joined to TRBJ1-4; matching of 5 bases hints at TRBD1 as the D gene. The DNA is TGCAGCGTTCTGGGAGGGGTATGGAATGAAAAACTGTTTTTT. Its coded protein is CSVLGGVWNEKLFF.